These 17 T cell receptor beta chains originate from one sample sequenced in a study of blood T cell repertoires in COVID-19. Sequenced by immunoSEQ multiplex PCR; TCRdb stores in-frame clones only, minus some. Of fewer than 300,000 clones in the sample, approximately 87% were seen once. The sample comprised peripheral blood. Every receptor here comes from a woman aged 70-85 years with active or convalescent COVID-19.

This clone was observed a handful of times. The chain recombines TRBV10-2 with TRBJ2-5; D perhaps matches TRBD2 (5 bases). The CDR3 length is 13 residues. The germline V and J ends were trimmed by 6 bases and 5 bases, with 13 bases remaining between them. The germline gives CDR1 WSHSY, CDR2 SAAADI. CDR3 DNA sequence: TGCGCCAGCAGCCTCCGGGGTAGCGAGACCCAGTACTTC. Protein: CASSLRGSETQYF.

V gene TRBV11-2 combines with J gene TRBJ2-2, with 12 bases matching TRBD2. Germline V lookup: CDR1 SGHAT, CDR2 FQNNGV. Germline trimming cut 5 bases from V and 3 bases from J; bases unmatched to any gene: 4. The CDR3 runs 16 residues. The CDR3 bases are TGTGCCAGCAGCCGCGGACTAGCGGGATACACCGGGGAGCTGTTTTTT. This codes for CASSRGLAGYTGELFF.

The chain couples TRBV7-2 to TRBJ1-4; D might be TRBD1 (6 bases). Per the germline V gene, CDR1 is SGHTA and CDR2 is FQGNSA. The CDR3 is made up of 14 amino acids. The germline V and J ends were trimmed by 5 bases and 11 bases, with 18 bases remaining between them. The CDR3 region is CASSSLGTIGKLFF. In DNA, the CDR3 is TGTGCCAGCAGCAGCCTTGGGACAATCGGGAAACTGTTTTTT.

This chain connects TRBV7-9 to TRBJ1-6; weak D call: TRBD1 (5 bases). CDR1 is SEHNR and CDR2 is FQNEAQ in the germline V gene (reference sequence). This CDR3 is 14 amino acids long. The V and J ends lost 4 bases and 7 bases respectively, with 11 bases between them. CDR3 sequence: CASSSGLSNSPLHF. CDR3 DNA: TGTGCCAGCAGCTCGGGACTTAGCAATTCACCCCTCCACTTT.

This chain uses TRBV14 with TRBJ2-5; D remains unclear. CDR1 is SGHDN and CDR2 is FVKESK in the germline V gene. V was cut by 6 bases and J by 4 bases, with 12 bases left in between. The CDR3 length is 13 residues. Here the CDR3 DNA reads TGTGCCAGCAGTCACACTAATTCAGAGACCCAGTACTTC. As protein: CASSHTNSETQYF.

This clone has just a few counts. The chain employs TRBV12-3 or TRBV12-4 and TRBJ1-3; no definite D call. Trimming removed 3 bases from V and 7 bases from J, with 7 bases in between. The CDR3 has 12 residues. CDR3 loop: CASSLMANTIYF. CDR3 in DNA: TGTGCCAGCAGTTTGATGGCCAACACCATATATTTT.

This chain connects TRBV10-1 to TRBJ2-7, with 9 bases lining up with TRBD2. Germline V gene sequence: CDR1 WNHNN, CDR2 SYGVQD (reference sequence). Trimming at V came to 3 bases and at J to 2 bases, leaving 2 bases not matched to a gene. This CDR3 has 14 amino acids. The CDR3 sequence: CASSDGTSTYEQYF. CDR3 coding DNA: TGCGCCAGCAGTGACGGGACTAGCACCTACGAGCAGTACTTC.

The V call is TRBV30, the J call TRBJ1-2; TRBD1 might be the D (6 bases). Germline lookup yields CDR1 GTSNPN and CDR2 SVGIG (reference sequence). The CDR3 has 15 residues. Between the trimmed V and J ends, which lost 3 bases and 8 bases, there was a span of 22 bases. CDR3 residues: CAWSLFPPGHGGYTF. The CDR3 DNA sequence: TGTGCCTGGAGCCTATTCCCCCCGGGACACGGGGGCTACACCTTC. Filled out from reference TRBV30 and TRBJ1-2, the complete variable domain reads SQTIHQWPATLVQPVGSPLSLECTVEGTSNPNLYWYRQAAGRGLQLLFYSVGIGQISSEVPQNLSASRPQDRQFILSSKKLLLSDSGFYLCAWSLFPPGHGGYTFGSGTRLTVV.

This rearrangement joins TRBV2 to TRBJ1-1; D unclear. CDR1 and CDR2 from the germline V gene are SNHLY and FYNNEI. CDR3 length: 13 amino acids. The V end was cut by 7 bases, the J end by 1 base, with 10 bases between. CDR3 residues: CASIRQENTEAFF. In DNA, the CDR3 is TGTGCCAGCATTAGGCAGGAGAACACTGAAGCTTTCTTT.

V usage is TRBV19 and J usage is TRBJ1-2, with 8 bases aligning to TRBD1. The CDR3 totals 15 residues. The V and J ends lost 6 bases and 5 bases, in that order; junction bases with no gene match: 11. Germline CDR1 and CDR2: LNHDA and SQIVND (reference sequence). CDR3 amino acids: CASRLTGAALYGYTF. The CDR3 nucleotides are TGTGCCAGTAGGCTGACAGGGGCGGCGTTGTATGGCTACACCTTC.

V and J are TRBV7-2 and TRBJ1-2; no clear D. The CDR3 is made up of 14 amino acids. The V end lost 1 base, the J end lost 1 base, and 7 bases lay between the germline ends. The germline CDR1 and CDR2 sequences are SGHTA and FQGNSA. The CDR3 spells CASSLGSVNYGYTF. CDR3 sequence (DNA): TGTGCCAGCAGCTTAGGCTCGGTTAACTATGGCTACACCTTC.

J is TRBJ2-1 and V is TRBV5-4; 9 positions agree with TRBD1. With 4 bases clipped from V and 7 bases from J, the junction kept 9 bases outside the gene matches. This CDR3 is 15 amino acids long. The germline CDR1 and CDR2 sequences are SGHNT and YYREEE (reference sequence). The DNA for the CDR3 is TGTGCCAGCAGCCAGCCCGGGACAGGGCATAATGAGCAGTTCTTC. Its translation is CASSQPGTGHNEQFF.

The gene calls are TRBV27 and TRBJ1-3; D is unclear. CDR1 and CDR2 (germline): MNHEY, SMNVEV (reference sequence). V was cut by 5 bases and J by 0 bases, with 17 bases left in between. The CDR3 sequence is 17 residues long. CDR3 amino acids: CASSKMGGQSSGNTIYF. In DNA form, the CDR3 reads TGTGCCAGCAGTAAAATGGGAGGGCAGAGCTCTGGAAACACCATATATTTT.

In this sample, this clone turned up a few times. This same CDR3 is encoded by further DNA sequences in the sample. This chain joins TRBV19 and TRBJ1-2; weak D call: TRBD1 (6 bases). Germline V gives CDR1 LNHDA, CDR2 SQIVND (reference sequence). Trimming shortened V by 6 bases and J by 5 bases, and 19 bases separated the two germline ends. The CDR3 runs 15 residues. The CDR3: CASSLRDPGQYGYTF. Here the CDR3 DNA reads TGTGCCAGTAGCCTCCGCGATCCGGGACAATATGGCTACACCTTC.

This chain joins TRBV9 and TRBJ2-2, with D possibly being TRBD1 (6 bases). The CDR3 is made up of 15 amino acids. Per germline, CDR1 SGDLS and CDR2 YYNGEE. Trimming removed 0 bases from V and 0 bases from J, with 6 bases in between. CDR3 in amino acids: CASSVEGANTGELFF. As DNA, the CDR3 is TGTGCCAGCAGCGTAGAGGGGGCGAACACCGGGGAGCTGTTTTTT.

This clone appeared a single time. The rearrangement uses TRBV7-9 and TRBJ2-3; no clear D. V was clipped by 2 bases and J by 4 bases, with 13 bases between them. This CDR3 has 15 amino acids. From germline, CDR1 is SEHNR and CDR2 FQNEAQ (reference sequence). CDR3 DNA sequence: TGTGCCAGCAGCTTATTATTTACGTCGGCAGATACGCAGTATTTT. Its translation is CASSLLFTSADTQYF.

Only one count was recorded for this clone. At one end the junction does not follow the germline gene, possibly because of a read error. The rearrangement links TRBV19 to TRBJ2-1; 9 bases map to TRBD2. Germline V gives CDR1 LNHDA, CDR2 SQIVND (reference sequence). CDR3 size: 14 residues. Written as DNA, the CDR3 is TGTGCCATTAGTAAGCGGGGGGTACACAATGAGCAGTTCTTC. Its translation is CAISKRGVHNEQFF.